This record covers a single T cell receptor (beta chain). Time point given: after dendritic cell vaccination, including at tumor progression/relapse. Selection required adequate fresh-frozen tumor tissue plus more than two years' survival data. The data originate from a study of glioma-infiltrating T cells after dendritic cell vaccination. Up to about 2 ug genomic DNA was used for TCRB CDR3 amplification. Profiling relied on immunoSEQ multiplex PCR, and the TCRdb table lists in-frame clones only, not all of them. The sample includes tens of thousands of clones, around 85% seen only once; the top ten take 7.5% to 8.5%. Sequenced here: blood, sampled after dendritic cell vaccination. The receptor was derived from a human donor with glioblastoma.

The CDR3 DNA reads TGTGCCAGCAGTTTATGGGCAGGGGGCATTGCAGATACGCAGTATTTT. Protein sequence: CASSLWAGGIADTQYF. The chain has TRBV27 and TRBJ2-3, with 8 nucleotides matching TRBD1. Per the germline V gene, CDR1 is MNHEY and CDR2 is SMNVEV (reference sequence). This CDR3 has 16 amino acids. V shed 1 base and J 4 bases; nucleotides not matched to a gene: 7.